Shown below are 14 T cell receptor beta chains from a single sample sequenced in a study of identical twins. TCRdb analysed the 5' RACE reads with MiXCR anew, one entry per CDR3 protein. The sample carries 400,000 to 600,000 distinct CDR3 sequences, 20% to 25% recorded once. A further study also used this sample, focusing on yellow fever vaccine responses in identical twins.

The material sequenced was CD4+ T cells sorted from blood. The origin of the receptors is a woman younger than 35 in good health.

V is TRBV5-6 and J is TRBJ2-1; D is ambiguous. The V end was cut by 1 base, the J end by 11 bases, with 10 bases between. Germline CDR1 and CDR2: SGHDT and YYEEEE. The CDR3 runs 12 residues. The CDR3 nucleotides read TGTGCCAGCAGCTTGAGTACGGGTAAGCAGTTCTTC. Amino acid sequence: CASSLSTGKQFF.

The sample holds many counts of this clonotype. The V and J genes are TRBV3-1 and TRBJ2-3; D call uncertain. CDR1 is LGHDT, CDR2 YNNKEL, per germline (reference sequence). V was pared by 4 bases and J by 2 bases, with 10 bases between. This CDR3 has 14 amino acids. CDR3 DNA sequence: TGTGCCAGCAGCCCCGTACTCTACACAGATACGCAGTATTTT. Amino acid sequence: CASSPVLYTDTQYF.

This clonotype was seen only a few times. This CDR3 reads CASSLRILNTEAFF. DNA for the CDR3: TGTGCCAGCAGCCTCCGAATCTTGAACACTGAAGCTTTCTTT. The V call is TRBV3-1, the J call TRBJ1-1; unclear D gene. V dropped 4 bases and J dropped 0 bases, with 9 bases sitting between them. CDR3 size: 14 residues. Germline CDR1 LGHDT, CDR2 YNNKEL (reference sequence).

The V gene is TRBV7-2, the J gene TRBJ1-1; D uncertain. CDR3 length: 13 residues. Germline assignment: CDR1 SGHTA and CDR2 FQGNSA. The V end lost 2 bases, the J end lost 4 bases, and 8 bases lay between the germline ends. CDR3 DNA: TGTGCCAGCAGCTTACCCCCTGGCACTGAAGCTTTCTTT. It translates to CASSLPPGTEAFF.

The CDR3 region is CASLVGGADSSYEQYV. CDR3 DNA sequence: TGTGCCAGCCTGGTGGGGGGGGCGGATAGTTCCTACGAGCAGTACGTC. The chain links TRBV5-6 to TRBJ2-7, with a possible D match to TRBD2 (7 bases). V was shortened by 7 bases and J by 1 base, with 21 bases between the two germline ends. This CDR3 has 16 residues. The germline V gene has CDR1 SGHDT and CDR2 YYEEEE.

CDR3: CASSSLATSTDTQYF. Here the CDR3 DNA reads TGTGCCAGCAGCTCCCTAGCGACTAGCACAGATACGCAGTATTTT. J is TRBJ2-3 and V is TRBV7-9, with D perhaps TRBD2 (6 bases). V lost 4 bases, J lost 0 bases, and 11 bases lay in between. The germline gives CDR1 SEHNR, CDR2 FQNEAQ (reference sequence). The CDR3 is made up of 15 amino acids.

This clonotype showed up just once. The chain uses TRBV19 and TRBJ2-5, with D tentatively TRBD2 (6 bases). The CDR3 is 17 amino acids. Per the germline V gene, CDR1 is LNHDA and CDR2 is SQIVND (reference sequence). V lost 5 bases to trimming and J lost 3 bases, with 22 bases between them. The CDR3 nucleotides are TGTGCCAGTAGTTCCACGCCCCTAGCGATACCAAAAGAGACCCAGTACTTC. This encodes CASSSTPLAIPKETQYF.

This clonotype was picked up a small number of times. The chain has TRBV2 and TRBJ1-2; no clear D gene. V lost 4 bases and J lost 1, with 10 bases in between. The CDR3 totals 14 residues. The germline gives CDR1 SNHLY, CDR2 FYNNEI. The CDR3 loop reads CASSASADNYGYTF. The DNA for the CDR3 is TGTGCCAGCAGTGCATCGGCGGATAACTATGGCTACACCTTC. The full variable domain, with the rest looked up from reference TRBV2 and TRBJ1-2, is EPEVTQTPSHQVTQMGQEVILRCVPISNHLYFYWYRQILGQKVEFLVSFYNNEISEKSEIFDDQFSVERPDGSNFTLKIRSTKLEDSAMYFCASSASADNYGYTFGSGTRLTVV.

V is TRBV7-8 and J is TRBJ2-2; D is uncertain. This CDR3 contains 15 residues. Trimming took off 7 bases at V and 4 bases at J, with 16 bases between the two ends. Germline V gene sequence: CDR1 SGHVS, CDR2 FQNEAQ. CDR3 nucleotides: TGTGCCAGCACCACCCATCTTGTTCTCACCGGGGAGCTGTTTTTT. Its translation is CASTTHLVLTGELFF.

This rearrangement joins TRBV7-6 to TRBJ2-1; 7 bases align to TRBD2. V dropped 0 bases and J dropped 1; count of bases not matched to a gene: 3. Per the germline V gene, CDR1 is SGHVS and CDR2 is FNYEAQ. CDR3 length: 16 amino acids. CDR3 DNA: TGTGCCAGCAGCTTAGCGAGCGGGGAATCCTACAATGAGCAGTTCTTC. Translating gives CASSLASGESYNEQFF. Full variable domain (remainder filled in from reference TRBV7-6 and TRBJ2-1): GAGVSQSPRYKVTKRGQDVALRCDPISGHVSLYWYRQALGQGPEFLTYFNYEAQQDKSGLPNDRFSAERPEGSISTLTIQRTEQRDSAMYRCASSLASGESYNEQFFGPGTRLTVL.

The rearrangement joins TRBV6-4 to TRBJ1-2; 8 nucleotides align to TRBD1. The V segment lost 4 bases and the J segment 4 bases; nucleotides outside the gene matches: 8. The V gene's germline CDR1 is MRHNA and CDR2 SNTAGT. The CDR3 covers 15 residues. The CDR3: CASSASGGSGYGYTF. For the CDR3, the DNA is TGTGCCAGCAGTGCTTCAGGGGGCTCGGGCTATGGCTACACCTTC.

The chain carries TRBV28 and TRBJ2-4; D remains ambiguous. V gave up 6 bases and J gave up 0 bases, with 9 bases separating them. This CDR3 spans 14 amino acids. Germline CDR1 reads MDHEN; CDR2 reads SYDVKM. This chain's CDR3 is CASRPGVAKNIQYF. The DNA of the CDR3 is TGTGCCAGCAGACCTGGTGTAGCCAAAAACATTCAGTACTTC.

V is TRBV6-5 and J is TRBJ2-7; perhaps TRBD1 as D (5 bases). The CDR3 is 14 residues long. The germline gives CDR1 MNHEY, CDR2 SVGAGI. V lost 7 bases to trimming and J lost 6 bases, with 19 bases between them. CDR3 in DNA: TGTGCCAGCACTTCGAATCCCAGGGTAGGCGAGCAGTACTTC. This translates into CASTSNPRVGEQYF.

This clonotype has a handful of counts. V gene TRBV12-3 or TRBV12-4 combines with J gene TRBJ2-2; D call uncertain. Deletions cut 7 bases from V and 5 bases from J, with 5 bases between. The CDR3 has 11 residues. DNA of the CDR3: TGTGCCAGCACTTGGACCGGGGAGCTGTTTTTT. Its protein is CASTWTGELFF.